A single sample is the source of the 23 T cell receptor beta chains below, sequenced in a study of cytomegalovirus exposure and HLA in healthy donors. 60 Vbeta and 13 Jbeta primers were used in PCR. Assay used: immunoSEQ multiplex PCR; TCRdb lists only in-frame clones, some missing. The repertoire has roughly 150,000 clones, over 70% of them found once; the top ten carry 14%. The specimen was PBMCs. The receptors come from a woman in her thirties or forties in good health and CMV-seronegative.

The chain uses TRBV25-1 and TRBJ1-4; no clear D gene. V lost 2 bases to trimming and J lost 12 bases, with 22 bases between them. The germline V gene encodes CDR1 MGHDK and CDR2 SYGVNS. The CDR3 covers 16 residues. CDR3 loop: CASSEDRPGAMKQLFF. DNA for the CDR3: TGTGCCAGCAGTGAAGACCGCCCGGGTGCTATGAAACAACTGTTTTTT.

This clone was picked up a small number of times. The chain links TRBV7-2 to TRBJ1-2; TRBD1 might be the D (6 bases). V lost 1 base and J lost 1, with 16 bases in between. This CDR3 region has 17 residues. Germline V lookup: CDR1 SGHTA, CDR2 FQGNSA. This chain's CDR3 is CASSLDAGQGINYGYTF. DNA of the CDR3: TGTGCCAGCAGCTTAGATGCTGGGCAGGGGATTAACTATGGCTACACCTTC.

The CDR3 sequence is CASSLFGELQPQHF. The CDR3 bases are TGTGCCAGCAGCTTATTCGGGGAATTACAGCCCCAGCATTTT. The J gene is TRBJ1-5, the V gene TRBV7-9; D gene unclear. V lost 2 bases and J 7 bases, leaving 12 bases between the germline ends. Germline CDR1 SEHNR, CDR2 FQNEAQ (reference sequence). There are 14 residues in the CDR3.

As for this clone: Lacking the conserved final phenylalanine or tryptophan, this CDR3 likely reflects a read error. The rearrangement joins TRBV28 to TRBJ1-2, with D unclear. The V end lost 8 bases, the J end lost 0 bases, and 7 bases lay between the germline ends. The germline gives CDR1 MDHEN, CDR2 SYDVKM. This CDR3 has 12 residues. CDR3 in DNA: TGTGCCAGCTCTAGACCTAACTATGGCTACACCCTC. As protein: CASSRPNYGYTL.

V and J are TRBV4-2 and TRBJ2-7; 9 bases line up with TRBD2. The CDR3 sequence is 17 residues long. Trimming at V came to 1 base and at J to 5 bases, leaving 12 bases not matched to a gene. Germline CDR1 reads LGHNA; CDR2 reads YNFKEQ. The CDR3: CASSQVYRTSDSDEQYF. Here the CDR3 DNA reads TGTGCCAGCAGCCAAGTTTATAGGACTAGCGACTCTGACGAGCAGTACTTC.

This clone occurred a few times. V is TRBV18 and J is TRBJ1-2, with 7 positions matching TRBD1. The CDR3 length is 16 residues. With V trimmed by 0 bases and J by 9 bases, 13 bases remained unmatched. From germline, CDR1 is KGHSH and CDR2 LQKENI. CDR3 in DNA: TGTGCCAGCTCACCACCTGTGGACAGGCCAGGTCTTAGCTACACCTTC. Encoded protein: CASSPPVDRPGLSYTF.

This clone was seen more than once but under ten times. At one of its ends the junction is not consistent with the germline gene, which may arise from a read error. This chain joins TRBV5-6 and TRBJ2-3; D is perhaps TRBD1 (5 bases). The CDR3 has 11 residues. CDR1 SGHDT and CDR2 YYEEEE come from the germline V gene. The CDR3 bases are TGTGCCAGCAGCTCCACAGGTACGCAGTATTTT. Protein sequence: CASSSTGTQYF.

The genes are TRBV6-1 and TRBJ1-2; D gene unclear. Germline V gene sequence: CDR1 MNHNS, CDR2 SASEGT. Trimming removed 5 bases from V and 8 bases from J, with 15 bases in between. The CDR3 length is 13 residues. DNA of the CDR3: TGTGCCAGCAGTATTGCAGGCCAGGAAGGCTACACCTTC. Protein product: CASSIAGQEGYTF.

The CDR3 sequence: CASSPLERNYYYEQYF. For the CDR3, the DNA is TGTGCCAGCAGCCCACTAGAGCGGAATTACTACTACGAGCAGTACTTC. The chain links TRBV27 to TRBJ2-7; D may be TRBD2 (5 bases). CDR1 MNHEY and CDR2 SMNVEV come from the germline V gene (reference sequence). Trimming removed 6 bases from V and 3 bases from J, with 21 bases in between. The length of the CDR3 is 16 residues.

This chain uses TRBV7-2 with TRBJ2-1, with 7 bases matching TRBD2. CDR1 and CDR2 from the germline V gene are SGHTA and FQGNSA. The CDR3 has 14 amino acids. V trimming: 3 bases; J trimming: 4 bases; junction bases outside the gene matches: 3. The CDR3 bases are TGTGCCAGCAGCTTTGGCGGGGGTTACAATGAGCAGTTCTTC. It encodes CASSFGGGYNEQFF.

This clone was found once. The chain couples TRBV20-1 to TRBJ2-1, with a possible D match to TRBD1 (5 bases). The V and J ends lost 1 base and 8 bases respectively, with 6 bases between them. In germline, CDR1 is DFQATT, CDR2 SNEGSKA (reference sequence). This CDR3 spans 11 amino acids. This CDR3 reads CSARAGYEQFF. The CDR3 DNA sequence: TGCAGTGCTAGAGCAGGGTATGAGCAGTTCTTC.

The chain carries TRBV28 and TRBJ2-3; D perhaps matches TRBD1 (6 bases). Germline V gene data show CDR1 as MDHEN and CDR2 as SYDVKM. The V and J ends lost 3 bases and 5 bases respectively, with 15 bases between them. CDR3 size: 15 residues. Here the CDR3 reads CASSFDRPPGDTQYF. CDR3 bases: TGTGCCAGCAGTTTCGACAGGCCTCCCGGAGATACGCAGTATTTT. Combining the CDR3 with reference TRBV28 and TRBJ2-3 gives the whole variable domain DVKVTQSSRYLVKRTGEKVFLECVQDMDHENMFWYRQDPGLGLRLIYFSYDVKMKEKGDIPEGYSVSREKKERFSLILESASTNQTSMYLCASSFDRPPGDTQYFGPGTRLTVL.

This clone has a handful of counts. The CDR3 DNA follows: TGTGCCACCAGCCGGGGACTAGCGGGAGCCGGGGAGCTGTTTTTT. Its translation: CATSRGLAGAGELFF. The chain couples TRBV15 to TRBJ2-2; 14 bases agree with TRBD2. V gave up 5 bases and J gave up 6 bases; unmatched junction bases: 2. The CDR3 totals 15 residues. Germline CDR1 reads LNHNV; CDR2 reads YYDKDF (reference sequence).

The chain combines TRBV10-3 with TRBJ1-2; 11 bases map to TRBD1. CDR1 and CDR2 (germline): ENHRY, SYGVKD. V lost 6 bases to trimming and J lost 2 bases; unmatched junction nucleotides: 5. The CDR3 runs 15 residues. The CDR3 loop reads CAIRLGTGGNYGYTF. The CDR3 DNA reads as TGTGCCATCAGGCTTGGGACAGGGGGAAACTATGGCTACACCTTC.

V and J are TRBV11-3 and TRBJ2-2; TRBD2 aligns across 7 bases. Germline V gene data show CDR1 as SGHNT and CDR2 as YENEEA. CDR3 length equals 16 residues. J lost 1 base, V lost 0 bases, and 2 bases had no gene match. The CDR3 DNA reads TGTGCCAGCAGCTTAGATCCGGGGGGGAACACCGGGGAGCTGTTTTTT. It specifies CASSLDPGGNTGELFF.

The chain joins TRBV5-1 to TRBJ1-1, with D uncertain. CDR1 is SGHRS, CDR2 YFSETQ, per germline. Trimming stripped 1 base from V and 0 bases from J, with 10 bases between. The CDR3 is made up of 15 amino acids. The CDR3 DNA reads as TGCGCCAGCAGCTTGAGGCCCGGAGTGAACACTGAAGCTTTCTTT. Its protein product is CASSLRPGVNTEAFF. Supplemented by reference TRBV5-1 and TRBJ1-1, the full variable domain reads KAGVTQTPRYLIKTRGQQVTLSCSPISGHRSVSWYQQTPGQGLQFLFEYFSETQRNKGNFPGRFSGRQFSNSRSEMNVSTLELGDSALYLCASSLRPGVNTEAFFGQGTRLTVV.

The chain employs TRBV7-2 and TRBJ2-2, with 10 bases lining up with TRBD2. With 5 bases clipped from V and 3 bases from J, the junction kept 3 bases outside the gene matches. This CDR3 has 15 amino acids. Germline CDR1 is SGHTA and CDR2 is FQGNSA. In DNA form, the CDR3 reads TGTGCCAGCAGCCGGACTAGCGGATACACCGGGGAGCTGTTTTTT. Translation: CASSRTSGYTGELFF. Using reference TRBV7-2 and TRBJ2-2 for the parts outside the CDR3, the full variable domain is GAGVSQSPSNKVTEKGKDVELRCDPISGHTALYWYRQSLGQGLEFLIYFQGNSAPDKSGLPSDRFSAERTGGSVSTLTIQRTQQEDSAVYLCASSRTSGYTGELFFGEGSRLTVL.

The chain recombines TRBV28 with TRBJ1-5, with 7 positions matching TRBD1. Losses at the gene ends were 4 bases for V and 2 bases for J; bases not matched to a gene: 5. Germline CDR1 MDHEN, CDR2 SYDVKM. The CDR3 is made up of 15 amino acids. The CDR3 reads CASSSQGNGNQPQHF. Written as DNA, the CDR3 is TGTGCCAGCAGTTCACAGGGGAACGGCAATCAGCCCCAGCATTTT.

This clone was seen a single time. The V call is TRBV5-1, the J call TRBJ2-7, with 9 positions matching TRBD2. J lost 1 base, V lost 2 bases, and 4 bases had no gene match. The CDR3 sequence is 15 residues long. Germline CDR1 reads SGHRS; CDR2 reads YFSETQ. CDR3 sequence reads: CASSFQAGGSYEQYF. CDR3 sequence (DNA): TGCGCCAGCAGCTTTCAAGCGGGGGGATCCTACGAGCAGTACTTC.

This sequence joins TRBV19 and TRBJ1-2, with a possible D match to TRBD1 (5 bases). Germline V gene lookup returns CDR1 LNHDA and CDR2 SQIVND (reference sequence). V was clipped by 6 bases and J by 4 bases, with 15 bases between them. The CDR3 loop spans 14 amino acids. The CDR3: CASRGLGGTYGYTF. CDR3 DNA sequence: TGTGCCAGTAGGGGTCTCGGGGGAACCTATGGCTACACCTTC.

The chain carries TRBV9 and TRBJ1-3; D not certain. Germline lookup yields CDR1 SGDLS and CDR2 YYNGEE. The CDR3 is 19 residues long. The V end lost 3 bases, the J end lost 3 bases, and 25 bases lay between the germline ends. CDR3 coding DNA: TGTGCCAGCAGCGCAGGCCCCAGGCAGGAGGTCGATTATGGAAACACCATATATTTT. This sequence encodes CASSAGPRQEVDYGNTIYF.

V and J are TRBV6-6 and TRBJ1-2, with 9 bases that match TRBD1. CDR3 length: 16 amino acids. CDR1 is MNHNY, CDR2 SVGAGI, per germline (reference sequence). V trimming: 6 bases; J trimming: 7 bases; junction bases outside the gene matches: 15. The CDR3 loop is CASSPSTGGPHVGYTF. The CDR3 DNA reads TGTGCCAGCAGCCCATCCACAGGGGGCCCCCATGTTGGCTACACCTTC.

The table lists this clone with a few counts. This sequence joins TRBV5-1 and TRBJ2-3; 9 nucleotides align to TRBD1. The CDR3 has 15 residues. V was clipped by 4 bases and J by 6 bases; unmatched bases: 9. Looked up from germline, CDR1 is SGHRS and CDR2 is YFSETQ. CDR3: CASSQQTGGADTQYF. The CDR3 region has the DNA TGCGCCAGCAGCCAACAAACAGGGGGCGCGGATACGCAGTATTTT.